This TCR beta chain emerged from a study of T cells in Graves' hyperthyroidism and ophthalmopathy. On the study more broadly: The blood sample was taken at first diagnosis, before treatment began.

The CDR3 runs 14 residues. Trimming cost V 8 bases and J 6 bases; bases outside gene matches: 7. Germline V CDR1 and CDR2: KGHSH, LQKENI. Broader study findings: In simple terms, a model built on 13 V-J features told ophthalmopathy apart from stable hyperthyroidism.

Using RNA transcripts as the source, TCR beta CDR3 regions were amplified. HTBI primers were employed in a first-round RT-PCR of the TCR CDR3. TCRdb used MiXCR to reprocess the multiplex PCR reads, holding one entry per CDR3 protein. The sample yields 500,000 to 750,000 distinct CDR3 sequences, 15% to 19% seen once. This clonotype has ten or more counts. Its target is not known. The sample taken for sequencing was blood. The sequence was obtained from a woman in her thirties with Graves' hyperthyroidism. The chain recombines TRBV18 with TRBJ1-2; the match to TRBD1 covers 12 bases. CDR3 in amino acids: CASHPGQGADGYTF. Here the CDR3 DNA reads TGTGCCAGCCATCCGGGACAGGGGGCGGATGGCTACACCTTC. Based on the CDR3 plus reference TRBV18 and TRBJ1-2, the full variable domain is NAGVMQNPRHLVRRRGQEARLRCSPMKGHSHVYWYRQLPEEGLKFMVYLQKENIIDESGMPKERFSAEFPKEGPSILRIQQVVRGDSAAYFCASHPGQGADGYTFGSGTRLTVV.